The 8 T cell receptor beta chains presented below share a single source sample, sequenced in a study of T cells in Graves' hyperthyroidism and ophthalmopathy. The CDR3 regions of TCR beta were amplified from RNA transcripts. Primed by the HTBI set, a first-round RT-PCR was run on the TCR CDR3. One entry per CDR3 protein results from TCRdb running MiXCR on the multiplex PCR reads. The sample shows about 640,000 distinct CDR3 sequences, 40% to 55% of them seen only once. The sample was peripheral blood or thyroid tissue (not recorded which). Source of these receptors: an adult man with Graves' disease, either hyperthyroidism or ophthalmopathy (not recorded which).

This clonotype was counted a few times. This chain connects TRBV20-1 to TRBJ1-2, with TRBD1 as a possible D gene (5 bases). Between the trimmed V and J ends, which lost 4 bases and 3 bases, there was a span of 12 bases. The CDR3 consists of 13 residues. CDR1 and CDR2 (germline): DFQATT, SNEGSKA (reference sequence). The CDR3 here is CSAIGGRDYGYTF. CDR3 bases: TGCAGTGCTATTGGGGGTCGGGACTATGGCTACACCTTC.

V and J are TRBV7-9 and TRBJ1-2; D might be TRBD1 (5 bases). V was trimmed by 3 bases and J by 5 bases, leaving 13 bases between them. CDR1 is SEHNR and CDR2 is FQNEAQ in the germline V gene (reference sequence). The CDR3 has 14 residues. CDR3 DNA sequence: TGTGCCAGCAGCTTCGGTGGAGGGACTTATGGCTACACCTTC. It is translated as CASSFGGGTYGYTF.

This chain links TRBV7-9 with TRBJ2-1, with D tentatively TRBD2 (6 bases). The V and J ends lost 1 base and 6 bases respectively, with 10 bases between them. The germline V gene encodes CDR1 SEHNR and CDR2 FQNEAQ (reference sequence). This CDR3 has 14 residues. The CDR3 DNA sequence: TGTGCCAGCAGCTTAGTGCGGGGCTTCAATGAGCAGTTCTTC. Residues: CASSLVRGFNEQFF.

This clonotype occurred many times. This chain uses TRBV13 with TRBJ1-2; no reliable D call. The CDR3 is made up of 14 amino acids. Per the germline V gene, CDR1 is PRHDT and CDR2 is FYEKMQ (reference sequence). Trimming removed 0 bases from V and 4 bases from J, with 9 bases in between. The CDR3 region has the DNA TGTGCCAGCAGCTTAGGGCCAGCGAGCTATGGCTACACCTTC. It is translated as CASSLGPASYGYTF.

The V gene is TRBV19, the J gene TRBJ1-4; possibly TRBD1 for D (6 bases). Germline values: CDR1 LNHDA, CDR2 SQIVND (reference sequence). The V end was cut by 5 bases, the J end by 0 bases, with 19 bases between. This CDR3 has 18 residues. The DNA for the CDR3 is TGTGCCAGTAGTCTCACAGGGACGGGATTCGCAACTAATGAAAAACTGTTTTTT. It specifies CASSLTGTGFATNEKLFF.

V gene TRBV29-1 combines with J gene TRBJ2-3, with 9 bases that match TRBD1. Germline V CDR1 and CDR2: SQVTM, ANQGSEA. Trimming cost V 6 bases and J 5 bases; bases outside gene matches: 9. This CDR3 spans 14 amino acids. This CDR3 reads CSVRRGQGRDTQYF. CDR3 DNA: TGCAGCGTACGTAGGGGACAGGGAAGAGATACGCAGTATTTT.

V gene TRBV5-1 combines with J gene TRBJ1-2; D may be TRBD1 (6 bases). The CDR3 runs 13 residues. The germline V gene has CDR1 SGHRS and CDR2 YFSETQ. Trimming took 2 bases from V and 8 from J, leaving 13 bases between them. CDR3 nucleotide sequence: TGCGCCAGCAGCTTTCCAGGGGCGAACGGCTACACCTTC. It specifies CASSFPGANGYTF.

The chain recombines TRBV20-1 with TRBJ2-5, with D tentatively TRBD1 (6 bases). The germline V and J ends were trimmed by 0 bases and 9 bases, with 26 bases remaining between them. The germline V gene has CDR1 DFQATT and CDR2 SNEGSKA (reference sequence). The CDR3 runs to 17 residues. The CDR3 DNA follows: TGCAGTGCTAGAGATGAACAGGGCAAAGTCGGCAATCAGCCCCAGTACTTC. This codes for CSARDEQGKVGNQPQYF.